The next 7 T cell receptor beta chains were all read from a single sample in a study of CD8 T cells in Susac syndrome. After extraction with the RNeasy kit, about 0.45 to 1 ug of the RNA was reverse transcribed using random hexamers. TCRdb processed the immunoSEQ multiplex PCR reads anew with MiXCR; each CDR3 protein has one entry. Of about 430,000 distinct CDR3 sequences in the sample, around 85% were seen once. The source material was CD8+ T cells from PBMCs. The receptors come from a human donor with multiple sclerosis.

The genes are TRBV10-3 and TRBJ1-1; D is ambiguous. V was pared by 2 bases and J by 1 base, with 14 bases between. The CDR3 consists of 16 residues. The germline CDR1 and CDR2 sequences are ENHRY and SYGVKD. CDR3 bases: TGTGCCATCAGTGAGAGGCAGAGCGGATGGAACACTGAAGCTTTCTTT. It is translated as CAISERQSGWNTEAFF.

The chain has TRBV6-1 and TRBJ1-1, with TRBD1 matching over 10 bases. The CDR3 covers 15 residues. Per the germline V gene, CDR1 is MNHNS and CDR2 is SASEGT. Unmatched junction bases numbered 5, after V lost 4 bases and J lost 3 bases. Here the CDR3 DNA reads TGTGCCAGCAGTGCCGACAGGGGGCTAGACACTGAAGCTTTCTTT. Encoded protein: CASSADRGLDTEAFF.

The rearrangement links TRBV3-1 to TRBJ2-2; D is unresolved. From germline, CDR1 is LGHDT and CDR2 YNNKEL (reference sequence). This CDR3 contains 11 residues. V lost 0 bases and J 9 bases, leaving 2 bases between the germline ends. CDR3: CASSQERELFF. CDR3 DNA sequence: TGTGCCAGCAGCCAAGAGAGGGAGCTGTTTTTT. The full variable domain, rest sourced from reference TRBV3-1 and TRBJ2-2, is DTAVSQTPKYLVTQMGNDKSIKCEQNLGHDTMYWYKQDSKKFLKIMFSYNNKELIINETVPNRFSPKSPDKAHLNLHINSLELGDSAVYFCASSQERELFFGEGSRLTVL.

This chain links TRBV29-1 with TRBJ1-1; D remains ambiguous. Germline CDR1 is SQVTM and CDR2 is ANQGSEA. CDR3 length: 12 residues. V was shortened by 6 bases and J by 5 bases, with 13 bases between the two germline ends. Here the CDR3 reads CSVAGSETEAFF. CDR3 DNA sequence: TGCAGCGTCGCGGGGTCCGAAACTGAAGCTTTCTTT.

The chain couples TRBV29-1 to TRBJ1-1; D possibly corresponds to TRBD1 (6 bases). The CDR3 is made up of 14 amino acids. Germline CDR1 and CDR2: SQVTM and ANQGSEA. V was trimmed by 1 base and J by 6 bases, leaving 15 bases between them. CDR3 in DNA: TGCAGCGTTGAAGGTACTGGGGGCAGTCCTGAAGCTTTCTTT. Protein product: CSVEGTGGSPEAFF.

This clonotype was observed a handful of times. J is TRBJ2-7 and V is TRBV4-1, with TRBD1 matching 8 bases. After removal of 1 base from V and 3 bases from J, the junction contained 5 bases not matched to a gene. The V gene's germline CDR1 is MGHRA and CDR2 YSYEKL. The CDR3 spans 15 residues. CDR3: CASSQGTGTGYEQYF. CDR3 in DNA: TGCGCCAGCAGCCAAGGGACCGGGACAGGCTACGAGCAGTACTTC.

J is TRBJ1-1 and V is TRBV5-4, with a weak D call TRBD1 (5 bases). V lost 3 bases, J lost 1 base, and 10 bases lay in between. This CDR3 spans 14 amino acids. CDR1 is SGHNT, CDR2 YYREEE, per germline (reference sequence). The CDR3 sequence: CASSSRDGNTEAFF. The DNA for the CDR3 is TGTGCCAGCAGCTCCCGGGACGGGAACACTGAAGCTTTCTTT.